The sequence of this T cell receptor beta chain was determined in a study of a mutant IDH1 vaccine in newly diagnosed glioma (dated by TCRdb to about 2021). Turning to the overall study: Across visits V03 through V10, patients got a total of eight vaccinations, given in weeks 1, 3, 5, 7, 11, 15, 19 and 23. In the chemotherapy-containing groups, vaccination started alongside temozolomide cycles, whereas in patients who had radiotherapy alone it started 4-6 weeks after radiotherapy. Of the roughly 33 treated patients, 62.5% were male and about 40% were female, and a mean age of approximately 40 years was recorded. Before enrollment, most patients had been given radiochemotherapy with temozolomide as standard therapy, while the rest had received either radiotherapy alone or temozolomide alone. Peripheral blood samples were drawn at six visits, namely V03 (baseline), V05, V07, V10, V12 and V13. For exploratory analyses, longitudinal TCRB deep sequencing was carried out in 25 to 30 treated patients wherever samples were available.

On this clone itself: It lacks a known antigen. No much larger clonotype is one base removed from it; base qualities were not supplied.

Overall study results and their limits: Across multiple MHC alleles, vaccine-induced immune responses were seen in nearly 95% of patients. It was noted by the authors that analyses of patient blood samples could not be reproduced owing to sample limitations. Selection of PBMC samples for TCRB deep sequencing was based on availability. Changes in the top peripheral T cell clonotypes picked up by TCRB sequencing did not appear to be linked to pseudoprogression.

The library was made by the immunoSEQ multiplex PCR assay. The hsTCRB Kit was used according to the manufacturer's protocol to amplify rearranged TCR beta chain sequences. TCRB libraries were sequenced on an Illumina MiSeq. The authors' analysis ran thus. The kit vendor's proprietary platform handled demultiplexing, trimming and gene mapping. As stored in TCRdb, this immuneACCESS dataset retains in-frame rearrangements with V and J assigned. A fraction of the clones does not appear; measured against another copy, unresolved V genes explain less than half of the discrepancy, and the remainder lacks a known reason. V, J and clone size are those of that table, while D and trimming were read from the DNA. The sample data list tens of thousands of clones, and roughly 84% of these were observed just once. About 14% of the sample lies in the top ten. The label giving this sample's time point can be read as: week 23, last vaccination. A 20-mer mutant IDH1 peptide at 300 micrograms in Montanide made up each vaccine dose, which was injected subcutaneously together with topical imiquimod. Donors had newly diagnosed WHO grade 3 or 4 IDH1-mutant astrocytomas with loss of nuclear ATRX. The samples were drawn from NOA16, a multicentre, single-arm, open-label phase I trial in Germany that tested a mutant IDH1 peptide vaccine in humans for the first time. Genomic DNA for TCRB sequencing was isolated from EDTA blood with the DNeasy Blood and Tissue Kit.

V loses 7 bases of germline sequence and J loses 4 bases, and the interval between the two ends is 26 bases. In the germline V gene (reference sequence), CDR1 corresponds to WNHNN and CDR2 to SYGVQD. The CDR3, cysteine through phenylalanine, is 18 amino acids long. The retained sequence is limited to the CDR3, 54 bases, with the frame set at the first base. The specimen was PBMCs, collected from a glioma patient whose treatment included an IDH1 peptide vaccine. The TCR comes from a man aged 18 to 29 with glioma. The chain couples TRBV10-1 to TRBJ1-3; the D segment cannot be called with confidence. The nucleotides are TGCGCCAGCACTCTCCCTTTCTCCGAACGAGAGCGGGGAAACACCATATATTTT. This sequence encodes CASTLPFSERERGNTIYF.